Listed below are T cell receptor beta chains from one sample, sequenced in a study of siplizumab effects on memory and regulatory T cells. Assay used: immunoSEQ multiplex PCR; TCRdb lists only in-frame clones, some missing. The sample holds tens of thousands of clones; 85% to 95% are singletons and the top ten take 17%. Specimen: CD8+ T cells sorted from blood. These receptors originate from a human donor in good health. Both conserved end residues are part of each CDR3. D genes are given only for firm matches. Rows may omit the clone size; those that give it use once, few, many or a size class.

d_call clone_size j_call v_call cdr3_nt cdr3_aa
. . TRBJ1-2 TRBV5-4 TGTGCCAGCAGTATTGACCTCAACTATGGCTACACCTTC CASSIDLNYGYTF
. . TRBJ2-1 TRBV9 TGTGCCAGCAGCGTAGAAGGAGAGCAGTTCTTC CASSVEGEQFF
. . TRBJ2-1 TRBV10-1 TGCGCCAGCTCACACCTTAGGGGCAATGAGCAGTTCTTC CASSHLRGNEQFF
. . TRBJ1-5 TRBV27 TGTGCCAGCAGTTCCCTATCCCCGCGCGGGAACAATCAGCCCCAGCATTTT CASSSLSPRGNNQPQHF
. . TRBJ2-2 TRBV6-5 TGTGCCAGCAGTTCGAAGGGATACACCGGGGAGCTGTTTTTT CASSSKGYTGELFF
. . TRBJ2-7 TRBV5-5 TGTGCCAGCAGCCGAGGAAGGGAGGCCTACGAGCAGTACTTC CASSRGREAYEQYF
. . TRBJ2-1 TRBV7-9 TGTGCCAGCTATAGCTCCTACAATGAGCAGTTCTTC CASYSSYNEQFF
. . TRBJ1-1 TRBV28 TGTGCCAGCAGTTTATGGGCACTGAAGAACACTGAAGCTTTCTTT CASSLWALKNTEAFF
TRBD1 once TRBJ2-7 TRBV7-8 TGTGCCAGCAGCTTAGGGACAGGGGGATCCTACGAGCAGTACTTC CASSLGTGGSYEQYF
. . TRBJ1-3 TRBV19 TGTGCCAGTAAGGATGTGCAGAACACCATATATTTT CASKDVQNTIYF
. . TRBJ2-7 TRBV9 TGTGCCAGCGGGGACTACGAGCAGTACTTC CASGDYEQYF
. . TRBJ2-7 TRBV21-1 TGTGCCAGCAGCAAGGACGCCACATTTGGTCACTGCGAGCAGTACTTC CASSKDATFGHCEQYF
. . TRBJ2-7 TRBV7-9 TGTGCCAGCAGCTTTCAGGGTAGCACCTACGAGCAGTACTTC CASSFQGSTYEQYF
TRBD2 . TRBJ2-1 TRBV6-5 TGTGCCAGCAGTGCGGGACTAGCGGGTGGGGTTAAGCAGTTCTTC CASSAGLAGGVKQFF
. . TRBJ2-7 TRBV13 TGTGCCAGCAGCTTCGAGAGCTCCTACGAGCAGTACTTC CASSFESSYEQYF
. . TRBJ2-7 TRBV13 TGTGCCAGCAGCACTGGGACTCTACCCTACGAGCAGTACTTC CASSTGTLPYEQYF
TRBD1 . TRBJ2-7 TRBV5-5 TGTGCCAGCAGGGGGACAGGGACCAACGAGCAGTACTTC CASRGTGTNEQYF
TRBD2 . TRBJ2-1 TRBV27 TGTGCCAGCAGTGCATTACTAGCGGGAGGGACAGGGGAGCAGTTCTTC CASSALLAGGTGEQFF
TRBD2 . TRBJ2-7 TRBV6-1 TGTGCCAGCAGTATACCAGCGGGAGGAGGGTTGGAGCAGTACTTC CASSIPAGGGLEQYF
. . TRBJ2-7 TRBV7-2 TGTGCCAGCAGCCGCCTCGGGCAGTCTTCCTACGAGCAGTACTTC CASSRLGQSSYEQYF
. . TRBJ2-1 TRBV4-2 TGTGCCAGCAGCCGAGCGACAGGCGGTGAGCAGTTCTTC CASSRATGGEQFF
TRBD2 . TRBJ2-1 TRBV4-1 TGCGCCAGCAGCCAGACTAGCGGGAGGTCTAATGAGCAGTTCTTC CASSQTSGRSNEQFF
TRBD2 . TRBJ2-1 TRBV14 TGTGCCAGCAGCCAAGGAACGGGACTAGCACCCGAGCAGTTCTTC CASSQGTGLAPEQFF
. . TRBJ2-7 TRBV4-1 TGCGCCAGCAGCCAAGCGGGGCCCTCCTACGAGCAGTACTTC CASSQAGPSYEQYF
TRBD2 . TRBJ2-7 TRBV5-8 TGTGCCAGCAGCCCTCTAGCGGGAGGGCCCACCCGCGAGCAGTACTTC CASSPLAGGPTREQYF
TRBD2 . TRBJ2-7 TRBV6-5 TGTGCCAGCAGTTACGCGGGACTAGCGGATGGCTACGAGCAGTACTTC CASSYAGLADGYEQYF
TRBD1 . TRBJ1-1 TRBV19 TGTGCCAGTGTGGACAGGGAGATGAACACTGAAGCTTTCTTT CASVDREMNTEAFF
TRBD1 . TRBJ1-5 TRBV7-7 TGTGCCAGCAGCCCCCACTCCCGGGACAGCACCAATCAGCCCCAGCATTTT CASSPHSRDSTNQPQHF
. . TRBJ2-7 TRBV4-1 TGCGCCAGCAGCCAAGCTCCGGCCTACGAGCAGTACTTC CASSQAPAYEQYF
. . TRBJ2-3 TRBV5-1 TGCGCCAGCAGCTTGGACAGGGAGGAAGAAGATACGCAGTATTTT CASSLDREEEDTQYF
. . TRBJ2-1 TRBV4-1 TGCGCCAGCAGCCGCGGGGCCAGGGGGAATTCCTACAATGAGCAGTTCTTC CASSRGARGNSYNEQFF
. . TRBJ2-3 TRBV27 TGTGCCAGCAGTTGGGGTGGTCGGGATACGCAGTATTTT CASSWGGRDTQYF